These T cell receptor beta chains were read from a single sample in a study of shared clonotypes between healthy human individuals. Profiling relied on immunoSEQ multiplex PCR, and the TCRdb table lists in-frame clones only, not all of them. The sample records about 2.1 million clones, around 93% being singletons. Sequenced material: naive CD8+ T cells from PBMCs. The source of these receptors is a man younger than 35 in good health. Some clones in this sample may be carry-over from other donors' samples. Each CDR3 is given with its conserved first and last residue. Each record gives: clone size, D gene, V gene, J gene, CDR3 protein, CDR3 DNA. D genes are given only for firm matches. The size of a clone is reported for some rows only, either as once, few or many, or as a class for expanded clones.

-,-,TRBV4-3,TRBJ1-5,CASSQDYRANQPQHF,TGCGCCAGCAGCCAAGACTACCGAGCCAATCAGCCCCAGCATTTT
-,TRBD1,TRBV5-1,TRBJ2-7,CASRMPGQGYEQYF,TGCGCCAGCAGAATGCCGGGACAGGGCTACGAGCAGTACTTC
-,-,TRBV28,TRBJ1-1,CASSLFGGTGNEVAFF,TGTGCCAGCAGTTTATTTGGGGGCACCGGCAACGAAGTGGCTTTCTTT
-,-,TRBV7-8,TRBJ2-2,CASSVGKPGELFF,TGTGCCAGCAGCGTAGGGAAACCCGGGGAGCTGTTTTTT
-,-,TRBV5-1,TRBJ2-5,CASSFGLKETQYF,TGCGCCAGCAGCTTCGGACTCAAAGAGACCCAGTACTTC
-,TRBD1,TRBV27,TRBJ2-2,CASSPSGTGHPGELFF,TGTGCCAGCAGTCCCAGCGGGACAGGGCATCCCGGGGAGCTGTTTTTT
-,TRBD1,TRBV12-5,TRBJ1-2,CASGLASPEPGQPSLLYGYTF,TGTGCTAGTGGTTTGGCCTCACCGGAGCCGGGACAGCCCAGCCTCCTCTATGGCTACACCTTC
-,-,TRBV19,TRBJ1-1,CASRDGGNTEAFF,TGTGCCAGCCGGGACGGGGGTAACACTGAAGCTTTCTTT
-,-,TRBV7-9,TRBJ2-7,CATNHLGQESSYEQYF,TGTGCCACCAACCATCTAGGGCAGGAAAGCTCCTACGAGCAGTACTTC
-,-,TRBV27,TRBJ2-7,CASSLGAAAAEQYF,TGTGCCAGCAGTTTAGGGGCCGCAGCTGCCGAGCAGTACTTC
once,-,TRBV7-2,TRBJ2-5,CASSLHRGETQYF,TGTGCCAGCAGCTTACATAGGGGAGAGACCCAGTACTTC
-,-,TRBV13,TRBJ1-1,CASSPRGTLLYTEAFF,TGTGCCAGCAGCCCCCGGGGGACGCTGCTTTACACTGAAGCTTTCTTT
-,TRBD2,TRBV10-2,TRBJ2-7,CASSRTSGSWEQYF,TGCGCCAGCAGCCGGACTAGCGGGAGCTGGGAGCAGTACTTC
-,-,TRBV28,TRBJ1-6,CVNQRSGTNNSPLHF,TGTGTCAACCAGCGATCGGGCACTAATAATTCACCCCTCCACTTT
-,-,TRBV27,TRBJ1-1,CASNPGPENTEAFF,TGTGCCAGCAACCCCGGACCCGAAAACACTGAAGCTTTCTTT
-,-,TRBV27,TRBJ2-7,CASSFGRSAYEQYF,TGTGCCAGCAGTTTTGGGAGGTCGGCCTACGAGCAGTACTTC
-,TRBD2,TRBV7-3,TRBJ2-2,CASSPIAGATGELFF,TGTGCCAGCAGCCCCATAGCGGGAGCCACCGGGGAGCTGTTTTTT
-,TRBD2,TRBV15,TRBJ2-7,CATSGDYRVGQYF,TGTGCCACCAGCGGGGACTACCGGGTGGGGCAGTACTTC
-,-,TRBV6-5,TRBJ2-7,CASSYSRDLGSYEQYF,TGTGCCAGCAGTTACTCGAGGGACTTGGGTAGCTACGAGCAGTACTTC
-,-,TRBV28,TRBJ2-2,CASRRRDPVTGELFF,TGTGCCAGCAGGCGGCGGGACCCCGTTACCGGGGAGCTGTTTTTT
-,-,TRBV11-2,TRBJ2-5,CASSPRMETQYF,TGTGCCAGCAGCCCCAGGATGGAGACCCAGTACTTC
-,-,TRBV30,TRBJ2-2,CAGRGDTGELFF,TGTGCCGGCAGGGGGGACACCGGGGAGCTGTTTTTT
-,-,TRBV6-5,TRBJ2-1,CASGAWGPEQFF,TGTGCCAGCGGAGCGTGGGGTCCTGAGCAGTTCTTC
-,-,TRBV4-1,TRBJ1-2,CASSQVIGSADSNYGYTF,TGCGCCAGCAGCCAAGTGATCGGCTCGGCTGACTCTAACTATGGCTACACCTTC
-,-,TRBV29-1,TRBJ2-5,CSVDGSGETQYF,TGCAGCGTTGATGGCAGCGGAGAGACCCAGTACTTC
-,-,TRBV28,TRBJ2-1,CASSFVGEQFF,TGTGCCAGCAGTTTCGTCGGTGAGCAGTTCTTC
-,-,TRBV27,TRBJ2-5,CASSPTKLSLAETQYF,TGTGCCAGCAGTCCTACTAAGCTGTCGCTAGCGGAGACCCAGTACTTC
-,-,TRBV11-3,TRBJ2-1,CASSAYNEQFF,TGTGCCAGCAGCGCCTACAATGAGCAGTTCTTC
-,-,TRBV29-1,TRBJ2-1,CSVELGSAYNEQFF,TGCAGCGTTGAACTGGGGAGCGCCTACAATGAGCAGTTCTTC
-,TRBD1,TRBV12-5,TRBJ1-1,CASGWGTENTEAFF,TGTGCTAGTGGTTGGGGGACAGAGAACACTGAAGCTTTCTTT
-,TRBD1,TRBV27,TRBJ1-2,CASSLLTGAEGYTF,TGTGCCAGCAGTTTACTAACAGGGGCGGAGGGCTACACCTTC
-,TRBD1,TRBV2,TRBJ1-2,CASSVWGTGGVQDYGYTF,TGTGCCAGCAGTGTTTGGGGGACAGGGGGCGTCCAGGACTATGGCTACACCTTC
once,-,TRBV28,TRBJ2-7,CASSFSDLSSYEQYF,TGTGCCAGCAGTTTTTCAGACCTGAGCTCCTACGAGCAGTACTTC
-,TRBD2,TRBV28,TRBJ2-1,CASRTSGSYNEQFF,TGTGCCAGCAGAACTAGCGGGAGTTACAATGAGCAGTTCTTC
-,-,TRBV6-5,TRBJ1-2,CASSLDGALGGYTF,TGTGCCAGCAGCCTAGACGGGGCCCTAGGAGGCTACACCTTC
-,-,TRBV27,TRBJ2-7,CASSLSQSYEQYF,TGTGCCAGCAGTTTATCGCAGAGCTACGAGCAGTACTTC
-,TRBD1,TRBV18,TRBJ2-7,CASSPPGQLTYEQYF,TGTGCCAGCTCACCACCGGGACAGCTGACCTACGAGCAGTACTTC
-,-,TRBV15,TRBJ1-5,CATSRDDRWPQHF,TGTGCCACCAGCAGAGATGATAGGTGGCCCCAGCATTTT
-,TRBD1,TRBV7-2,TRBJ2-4,CASSPRQGVAKNIQYF,TGTGCCAGCAGCCCGCGACAGGGGGTAGCCAAAAACATTCAGTACTTC
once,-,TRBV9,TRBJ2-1,CASSARAEYNEQFF,TGTGCCAGCAGCGCCCGAGCAGAGTACAATGAGCAGTTCTTC
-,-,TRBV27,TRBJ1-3,CASSLSMRGREYSGNTIYF,TGTGCCAGCAGTTTATCGATGAGAGGTAGGGAGTACTCTGGAAACACCATATATTTT